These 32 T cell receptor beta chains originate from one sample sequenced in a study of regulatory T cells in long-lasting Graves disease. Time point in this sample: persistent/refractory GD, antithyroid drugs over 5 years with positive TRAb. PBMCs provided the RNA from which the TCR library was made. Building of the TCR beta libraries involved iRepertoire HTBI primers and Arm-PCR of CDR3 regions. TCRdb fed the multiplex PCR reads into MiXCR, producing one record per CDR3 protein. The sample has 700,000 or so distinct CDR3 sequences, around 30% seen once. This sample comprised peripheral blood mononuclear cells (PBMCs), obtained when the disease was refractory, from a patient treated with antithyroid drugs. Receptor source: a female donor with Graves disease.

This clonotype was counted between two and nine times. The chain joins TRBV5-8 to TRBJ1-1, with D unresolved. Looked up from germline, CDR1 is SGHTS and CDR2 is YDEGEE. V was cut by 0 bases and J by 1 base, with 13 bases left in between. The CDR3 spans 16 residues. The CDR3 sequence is CASSLALLLTNTEAFF. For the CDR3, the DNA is TGTGCCAGCAGCTTGGCCTTACTACTTACGAACACTGAAGCTTTCTTT.

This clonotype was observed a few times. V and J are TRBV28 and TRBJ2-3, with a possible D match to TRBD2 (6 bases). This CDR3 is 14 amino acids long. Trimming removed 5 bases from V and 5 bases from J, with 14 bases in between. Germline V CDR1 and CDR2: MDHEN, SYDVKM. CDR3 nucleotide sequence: TGTGCCAGCAGTGCGAGGAGGGCCCTAGATACGCAGTATTTT. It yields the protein CASSARRALDTQYF.

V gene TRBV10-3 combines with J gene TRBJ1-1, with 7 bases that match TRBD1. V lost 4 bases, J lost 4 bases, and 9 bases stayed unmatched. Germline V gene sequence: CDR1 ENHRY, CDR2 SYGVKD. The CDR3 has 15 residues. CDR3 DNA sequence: TGTGCCATCAGTGGCCTCAGGGGGTGGGGCACTGAAGCTTTCTTT. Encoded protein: CAISGLRGWGTEAFF.

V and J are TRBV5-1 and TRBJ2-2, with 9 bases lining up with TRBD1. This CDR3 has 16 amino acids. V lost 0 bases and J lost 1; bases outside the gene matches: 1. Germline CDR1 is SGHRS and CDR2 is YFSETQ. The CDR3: CASSLGDRENTGELFF. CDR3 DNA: TGCGCCAGCAGCTTGGGGGACAGGGAGAACACCGGGGAGCTGTTTTTT.

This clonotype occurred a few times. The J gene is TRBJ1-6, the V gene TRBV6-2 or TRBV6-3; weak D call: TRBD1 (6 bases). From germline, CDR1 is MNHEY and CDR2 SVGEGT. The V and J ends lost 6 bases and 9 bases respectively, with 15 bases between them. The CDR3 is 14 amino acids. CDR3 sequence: CASSRGPRGSPLHF. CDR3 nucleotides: TGTGCCAGCAGCCGTGGACCCAGGGGTTCACCCCTCCACTTT.

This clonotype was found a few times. Here the CDR3 reads CASRLQGIGNQPQHF. The CDR3 bases are TGTGCCAGCCGACTCCAGGGGATAGGCAATCAGCCCCAGCATTTT. The chain has TRBV28 and TRBJ1-5; perhaps TRBD1 as D (6 bases). Germline CDR1 reads MDHEN; CDR2 reads SYDVKM. With 8 bases removed from V and 2 bases from J, the gap between germline ends came to 16 bases. This CDR3 contains 15 residues.

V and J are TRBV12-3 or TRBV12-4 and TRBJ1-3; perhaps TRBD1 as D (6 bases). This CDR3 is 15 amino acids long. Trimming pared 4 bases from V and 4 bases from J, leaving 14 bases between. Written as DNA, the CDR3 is TGTGCCAGCAGTTCTTTGGACAGTTTCGGAAACACCATATATTTT. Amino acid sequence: CASSSLDSFGNTIYF.

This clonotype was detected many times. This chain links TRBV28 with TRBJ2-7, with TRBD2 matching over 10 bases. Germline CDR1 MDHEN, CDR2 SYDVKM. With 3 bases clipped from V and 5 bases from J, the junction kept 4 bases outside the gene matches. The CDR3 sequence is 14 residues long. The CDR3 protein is CASSFLAGAHEQYF. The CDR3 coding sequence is TGTGCCAGCAGTTTCCTAGCGGGAGCCCACGAGCAGTACTTC. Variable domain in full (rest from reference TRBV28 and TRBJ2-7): DVKVTQSSRYLVKRTGEKVFLECVQDMDHENMFWYRQDPGLGLRLIYFSYDVKMKEKGDIPEGYSVSREKKERFSLILESASTNQTSMYLCASSFLAGAHEQYFGPGTRLTVT.

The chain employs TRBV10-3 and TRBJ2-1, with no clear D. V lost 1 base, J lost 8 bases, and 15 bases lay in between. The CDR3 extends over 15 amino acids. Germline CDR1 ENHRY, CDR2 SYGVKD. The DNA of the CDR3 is TGTGCCATCAGTGAGTACCAAGCCGCCGTGGATGAGCAGTTCTTC. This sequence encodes CAISEYQAAVDEQFF.

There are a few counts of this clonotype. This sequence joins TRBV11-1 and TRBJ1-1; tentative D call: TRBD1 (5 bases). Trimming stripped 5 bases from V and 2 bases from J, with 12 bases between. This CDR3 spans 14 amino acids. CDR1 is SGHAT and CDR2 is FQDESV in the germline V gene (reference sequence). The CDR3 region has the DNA TGTGCCAGCAGCCGATCGACAGTTAACACTGAAGCTTTCTTT. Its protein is CASSRSTVNTEAFF.

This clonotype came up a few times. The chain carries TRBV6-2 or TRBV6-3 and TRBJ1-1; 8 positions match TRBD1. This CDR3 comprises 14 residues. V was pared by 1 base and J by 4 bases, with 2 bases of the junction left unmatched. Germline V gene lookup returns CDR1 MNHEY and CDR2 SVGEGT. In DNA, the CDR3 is TGTGCCAGCAGTTACTACGACAGGGGCACTGAAGCTTTCTTT. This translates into CASSYYDRGTEAFF.

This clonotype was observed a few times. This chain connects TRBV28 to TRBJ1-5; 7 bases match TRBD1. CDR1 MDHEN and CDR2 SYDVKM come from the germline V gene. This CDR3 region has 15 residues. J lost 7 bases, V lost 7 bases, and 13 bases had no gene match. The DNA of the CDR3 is TGTGCCAGCAATCCTCCTCCGACAGGGAGGCAGCCCCAGCATTTT. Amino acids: CASNPPPTGRQPQHF.

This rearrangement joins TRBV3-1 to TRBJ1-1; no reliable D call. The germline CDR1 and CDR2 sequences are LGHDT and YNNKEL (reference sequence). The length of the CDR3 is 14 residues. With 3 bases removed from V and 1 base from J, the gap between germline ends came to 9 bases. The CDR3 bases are TGTGCCAGCAGCCATCCGGGATCGAACACTGAAGCTTTCTTT. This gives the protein CASSHPGSNTEAFF.

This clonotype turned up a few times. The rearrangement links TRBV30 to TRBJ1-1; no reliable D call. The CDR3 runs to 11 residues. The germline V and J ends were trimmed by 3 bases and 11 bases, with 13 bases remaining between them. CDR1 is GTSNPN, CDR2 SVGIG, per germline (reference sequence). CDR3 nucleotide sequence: TGTGCCTGGAGCGACCCGGTTAGGGCTTTCTTT. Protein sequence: CAWSDPVRAFF.

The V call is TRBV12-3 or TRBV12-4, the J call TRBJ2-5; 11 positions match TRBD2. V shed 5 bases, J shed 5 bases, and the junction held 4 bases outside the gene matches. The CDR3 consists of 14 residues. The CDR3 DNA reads TGTGCCAGCAGTCAACTAGCGGGAGTGGAGACCCAGTACTTC. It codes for CASSQLAGVETQYF.

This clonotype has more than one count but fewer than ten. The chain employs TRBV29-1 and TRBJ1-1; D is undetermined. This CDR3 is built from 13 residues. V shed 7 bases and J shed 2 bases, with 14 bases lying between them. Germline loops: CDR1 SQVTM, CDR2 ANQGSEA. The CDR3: CSAQATGNTEAFF. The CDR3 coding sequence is TGCAGCGCCCAAGCGACGGGAAACACTGAAGCTTTCTTT.

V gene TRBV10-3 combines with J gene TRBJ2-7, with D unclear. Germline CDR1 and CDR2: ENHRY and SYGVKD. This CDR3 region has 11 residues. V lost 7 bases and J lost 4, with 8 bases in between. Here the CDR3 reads CAITDTYEQYF. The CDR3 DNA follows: TGTGCCATCACTGACACGTACGAGCAGTACTTC.

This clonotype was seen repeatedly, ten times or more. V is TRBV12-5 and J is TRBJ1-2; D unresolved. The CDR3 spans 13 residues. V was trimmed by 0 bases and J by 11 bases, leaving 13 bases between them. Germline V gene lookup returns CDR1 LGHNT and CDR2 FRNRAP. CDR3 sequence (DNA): TGTGCTAGTGGTTTGGTACCAGGCTCTCGATACACCTTC. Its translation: CASGLVPGSRYTF.

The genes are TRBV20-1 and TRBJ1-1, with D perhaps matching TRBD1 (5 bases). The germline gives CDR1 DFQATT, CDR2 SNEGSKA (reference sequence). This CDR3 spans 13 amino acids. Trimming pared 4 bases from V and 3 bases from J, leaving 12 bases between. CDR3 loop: CSATGGLDTEAFF. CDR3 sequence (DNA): TGCAGTGCTACTGGGGGATTAGACACTGAAGCTTTCTTT.

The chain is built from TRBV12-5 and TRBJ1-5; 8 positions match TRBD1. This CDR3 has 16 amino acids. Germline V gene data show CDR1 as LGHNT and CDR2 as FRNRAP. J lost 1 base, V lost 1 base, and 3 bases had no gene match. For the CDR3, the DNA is TGTGCTAGTGGTTTGGGACAGGGGCTGAGCAATCAGCCCCAGCATTTT. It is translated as CASGLGQGLSNQPQHF.

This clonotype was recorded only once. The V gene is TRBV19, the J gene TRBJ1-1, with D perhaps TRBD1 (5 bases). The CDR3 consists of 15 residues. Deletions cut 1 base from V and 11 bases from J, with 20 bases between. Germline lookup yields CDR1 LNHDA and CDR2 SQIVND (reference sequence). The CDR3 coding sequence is TGTGCCAGTAGTATAGGGTCCGGGACCGGGAGCGGGGCTTTCTTT. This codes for CASSIGSGTGSGAFF. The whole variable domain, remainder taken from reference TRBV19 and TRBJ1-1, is DGGITQSPKYLFRKEGQNVTLSCEQNLNHDAMYWYRQDPGQGLRLIYYSQIVNDFQKGDIAEGYSVSREKKESFPLTVTSAQKNPTAFYLCASSIGSGTGSGAFFGQGTRLTVV.

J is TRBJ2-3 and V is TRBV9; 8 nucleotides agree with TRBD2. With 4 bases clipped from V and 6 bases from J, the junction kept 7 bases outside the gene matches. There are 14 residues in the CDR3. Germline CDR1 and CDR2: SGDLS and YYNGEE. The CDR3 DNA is TGTGCCAGCAGCTTCTTGACTAGCGCGGATACGCAGTATTTT. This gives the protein CASSFLTSADTQYF.

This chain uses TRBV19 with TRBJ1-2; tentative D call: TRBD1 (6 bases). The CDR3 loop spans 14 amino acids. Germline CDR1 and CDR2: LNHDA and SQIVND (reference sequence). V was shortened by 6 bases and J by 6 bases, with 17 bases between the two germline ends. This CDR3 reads CASRWTVKPHGYTF. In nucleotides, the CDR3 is TGTGCCAGTAGATGGACAGTGAAACCCCATGGCTACACCTTC.

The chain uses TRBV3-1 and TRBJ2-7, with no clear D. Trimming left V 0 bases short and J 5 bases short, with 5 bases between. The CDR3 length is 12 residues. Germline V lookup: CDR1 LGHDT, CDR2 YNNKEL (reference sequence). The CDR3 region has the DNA TGTGCCAGCAGCCAAGAGGCCCACGAGCAGTACTTC. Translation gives CASSQEAHEQYF.

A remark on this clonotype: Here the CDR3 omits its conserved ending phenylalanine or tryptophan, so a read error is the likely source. This CDR3 reads CSARTALNYGYTL. Here the CDR3 DNA reads TGCAGTGCGAGGACAGCCCTAAACTATGGCTACACCCTC. This sequence joins TRBV20-1 and TRBJ1-2; a possible D gene is TRBD1 (6 bases). This CDR3 has 13 residues. CDR1 is DFQATT, CDR2 SNEGSKA, per germline (reference sequence). V was clipped by 6 bases and J by 2 bases, with 13 bases between them.

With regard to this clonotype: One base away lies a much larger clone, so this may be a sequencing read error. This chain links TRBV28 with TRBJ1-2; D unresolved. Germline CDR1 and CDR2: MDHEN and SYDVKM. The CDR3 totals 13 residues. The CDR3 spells CASGLPLLVGYTF. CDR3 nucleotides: TGTGCCAGCGGTTTGCCGTTACTGGTTGGCTACACCTTC.

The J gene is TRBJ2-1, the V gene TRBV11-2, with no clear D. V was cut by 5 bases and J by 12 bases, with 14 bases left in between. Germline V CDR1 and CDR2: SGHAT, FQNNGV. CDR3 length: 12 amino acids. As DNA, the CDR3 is TGTGCCAGCAGCCATCGGGCCGTGGGGCAGTTCTTC. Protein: CASSHRAVGQFF.

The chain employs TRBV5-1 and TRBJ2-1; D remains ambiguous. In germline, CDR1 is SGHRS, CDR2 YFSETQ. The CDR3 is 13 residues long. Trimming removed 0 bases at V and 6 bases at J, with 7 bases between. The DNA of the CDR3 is TGCGCCAGCAGCTTGGAGACGGGCAATGAGCAGTTCTTC. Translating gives CASSLETGNEQFF.

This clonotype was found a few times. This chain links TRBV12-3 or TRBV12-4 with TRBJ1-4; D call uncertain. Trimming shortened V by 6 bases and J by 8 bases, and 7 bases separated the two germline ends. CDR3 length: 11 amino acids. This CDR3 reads CASRQVEKLFF. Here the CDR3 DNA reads TGTGCCAGCAGGCAAGTGGAAAAACTGTTTTTT.

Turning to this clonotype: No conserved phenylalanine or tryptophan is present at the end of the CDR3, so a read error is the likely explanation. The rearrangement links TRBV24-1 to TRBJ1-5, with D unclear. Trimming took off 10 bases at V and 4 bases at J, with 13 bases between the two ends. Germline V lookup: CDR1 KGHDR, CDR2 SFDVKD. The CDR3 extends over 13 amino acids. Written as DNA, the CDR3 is TGTGCCACTTCGGACTGGCAAAATCAGCCCCAGCATTCT. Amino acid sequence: CATSDWQNQPQHS.

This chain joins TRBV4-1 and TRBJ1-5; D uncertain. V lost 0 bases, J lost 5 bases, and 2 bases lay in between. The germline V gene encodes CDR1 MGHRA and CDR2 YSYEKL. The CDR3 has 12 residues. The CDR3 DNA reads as TGCGCCAGCAGCCAAGATGATCAGCCCCAGCATTTT. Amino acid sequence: CASSQDDQPQHF.

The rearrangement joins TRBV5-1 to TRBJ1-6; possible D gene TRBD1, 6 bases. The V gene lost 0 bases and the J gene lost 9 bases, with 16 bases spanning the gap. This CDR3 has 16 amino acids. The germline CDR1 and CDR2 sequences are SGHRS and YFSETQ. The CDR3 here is CASSLEGTGTSSPLHF. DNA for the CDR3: TGCGCCAGCAGCTTGGAGGGAACAGGGACCTCTTCACCCCTCCACTTT.